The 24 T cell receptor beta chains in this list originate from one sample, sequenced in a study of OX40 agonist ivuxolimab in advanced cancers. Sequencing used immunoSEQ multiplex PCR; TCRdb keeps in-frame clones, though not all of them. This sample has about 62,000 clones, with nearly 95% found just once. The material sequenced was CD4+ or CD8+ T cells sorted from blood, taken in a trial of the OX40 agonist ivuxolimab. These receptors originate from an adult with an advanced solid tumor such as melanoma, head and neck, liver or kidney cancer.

In DNA form, the CDR3 reads TGTGCCAGCAGCTCACTAGCGGGGGGGCCCGATGAGCAGTTCTTC. Its protein product is CASSSLAGGPDEQFF. The chain joins TRBV13 to TRBJ2-1; 13 positions agree with TRBD2. CDR1 and CDR2 (germline): PRHDT, FYEKMQ (reference sequence). The CDR3 runs to 15 residues. After removal of 4 bases from V and 8 bases from J, the junction contained 5 bases not matched to a gene. Variable domain in full (rest from reference TRBV13 and TRBJ2-1): AAGVIQSPRHLIKEKRETATLKCYPIPRHDTVYWYQQGPGQDPQFLISFYEKMQSDKGSIPDRFSAQQFSDYHSELNMSSLELGDSALYFCASSSLAGGPDEQFFGPGTRLTVL.

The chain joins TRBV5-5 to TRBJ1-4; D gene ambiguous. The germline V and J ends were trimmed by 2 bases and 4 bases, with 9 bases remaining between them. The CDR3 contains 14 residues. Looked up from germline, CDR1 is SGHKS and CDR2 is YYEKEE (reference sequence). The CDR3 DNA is TGTGCCAGCAGCTTCTACAGCGGTAATGAAAAACTGTTTTTT. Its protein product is CASSFYSGNEKLFF.

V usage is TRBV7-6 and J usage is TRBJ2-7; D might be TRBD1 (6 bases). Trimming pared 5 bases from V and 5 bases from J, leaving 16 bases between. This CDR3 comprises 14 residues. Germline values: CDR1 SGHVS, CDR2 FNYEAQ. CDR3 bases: TGTGCCAGCAGCCTAGGGCCCAGGGGAGACGAGCAGTACTTC. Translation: CASSLGPRGDEQYF. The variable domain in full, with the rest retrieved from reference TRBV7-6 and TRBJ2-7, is GAGVSQSPRYKVTKRGQDVALRCDPISGHVSLYWYRQALGQGPEFLTYFNYEAQQDKSGLPNDRFSAERPEGSISTLTIQRTEQRDSAMYRCASSLGPRGDEQYFGPGTRLTVT.

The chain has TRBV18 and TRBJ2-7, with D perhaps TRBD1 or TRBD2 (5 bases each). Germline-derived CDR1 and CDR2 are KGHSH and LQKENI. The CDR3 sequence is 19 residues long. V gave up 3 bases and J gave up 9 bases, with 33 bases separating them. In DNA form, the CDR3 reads TGTGCCAGCTCACCGGGGGAGAACTACGAGCGTTTGGGGTTGATAGGGCAGTACTTC. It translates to CASSPGENYERLGLIGQYF.

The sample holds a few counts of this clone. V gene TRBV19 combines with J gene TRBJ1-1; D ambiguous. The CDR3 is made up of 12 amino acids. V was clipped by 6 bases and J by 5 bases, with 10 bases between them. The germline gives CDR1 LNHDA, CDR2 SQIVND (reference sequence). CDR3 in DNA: TGTGCCAGTAGCTCATTGGCTACTGAAGCTTTCTTT. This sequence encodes CASSSLATEAFF.

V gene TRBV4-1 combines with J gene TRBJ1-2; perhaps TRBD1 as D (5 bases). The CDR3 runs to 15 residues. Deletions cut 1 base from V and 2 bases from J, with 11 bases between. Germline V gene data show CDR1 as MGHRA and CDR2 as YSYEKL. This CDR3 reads CASSQVGRANYGYTF. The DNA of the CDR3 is TGCGCCAGCAGCCAAGTTGGCAGGGCAAACTATGGCTACACCTTC.

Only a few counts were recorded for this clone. In nucleotides, the CDR3 is TGTGCCAGCAGCTCGAGATACAATGAGCAGTTCTTC. Its protein is CASSSRYNEQFF. The rearrangement joins TRBV7-3 to TRBJ2-1; no reliable D call. CDR1 and CDR2 from the germline V gene are SGHTA and FQGTGA. The CDR3 extends over 12 amino acids. The V and J ends lost 4 bases and 4 bases respectively, with 5 bases between them.

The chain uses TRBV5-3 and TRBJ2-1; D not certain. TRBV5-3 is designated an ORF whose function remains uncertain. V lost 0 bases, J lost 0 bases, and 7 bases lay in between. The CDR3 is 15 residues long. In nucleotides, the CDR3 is TGTGCCAGAAGCTTGGGGACGTTCTCCTACAATGAGCAGTTCTTC. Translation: CARSLGTFSYNEQFF.

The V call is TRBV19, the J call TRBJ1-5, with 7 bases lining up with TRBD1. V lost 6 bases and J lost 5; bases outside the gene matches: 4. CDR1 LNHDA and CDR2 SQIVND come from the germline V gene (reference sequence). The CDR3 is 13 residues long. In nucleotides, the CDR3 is TGTGCCAGTAGCGGGACAGATTATCAGCCCCAGCATTTT. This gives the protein CASSGTDYQPQHF.

The CDR3 DNA sequence: TGTGCCAGCAGCCAACAGACTTGGACAGGAGGCGAGCAGTACTTC. Protein product: CASSQQTWTGGEQYF. V usage is TRBV7-8 and J usage is TRBJ2-7; 7 bases agree with TRBD1. Germline CDR1 and CDR2: SGHVS and FQNEAQ. The CDR3 covers 15 residues. With V trimmed by 5 bases and J by 6 bases, 13 bases remained unmatched. Drawing the rest from reference TRBV7-8 and TRBJ2-7, the complete variable domain is GAGVSQSPRYKVAKRGQDVALRCDPISGHVSLFWYQQALGQGPEFLTYFQNEAQLDKSGLPSDRFFAERPEGSVSTLKIQRTQQEDSAVYLCASSQQTWTGGEQYFGPGTRLTVT.

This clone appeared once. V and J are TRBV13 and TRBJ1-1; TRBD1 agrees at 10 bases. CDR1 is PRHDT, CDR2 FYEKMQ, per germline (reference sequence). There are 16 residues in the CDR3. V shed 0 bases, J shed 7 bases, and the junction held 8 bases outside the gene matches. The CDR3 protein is CASSLGLGTGVGEAFF. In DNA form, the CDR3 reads TGTGCCAGCAGCTTAGGCCTTGGGACAGGGGTGGGTGAAGCTTTCTTT.

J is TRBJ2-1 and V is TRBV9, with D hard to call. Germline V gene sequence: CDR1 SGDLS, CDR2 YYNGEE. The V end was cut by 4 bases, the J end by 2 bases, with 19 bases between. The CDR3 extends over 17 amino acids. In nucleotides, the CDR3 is TGTGCCAGCAGCCACCCGACTTACCCGGTACCCTACAATGAGCAGTTCTTC. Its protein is CASSHPTYPVPYNEQFF. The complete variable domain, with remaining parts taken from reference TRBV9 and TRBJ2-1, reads DSGVTQTPKHLITATGQRVTLRCSPRSGDLSVYWYQQSLDQGLQFLIQYYNGEERAKGNILERFSAQQFPDLHSELNLSSLELGDSALYFCASSHPTYPVPYNEQFFGPGTRLTVL.

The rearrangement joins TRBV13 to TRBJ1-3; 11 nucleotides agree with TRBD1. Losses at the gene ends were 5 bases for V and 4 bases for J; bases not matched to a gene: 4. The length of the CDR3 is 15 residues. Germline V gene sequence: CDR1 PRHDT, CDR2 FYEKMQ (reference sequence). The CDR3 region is CASSDGQGAGNTIYF. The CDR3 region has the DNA TGTGCCAGCAGCGATGGACAGGGGGCAGGAAACACCATATATTTT.

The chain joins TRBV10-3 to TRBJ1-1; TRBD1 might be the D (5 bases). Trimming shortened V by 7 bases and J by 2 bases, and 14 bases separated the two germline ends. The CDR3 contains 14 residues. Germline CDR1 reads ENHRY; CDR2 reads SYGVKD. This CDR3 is CAITVGDGNTEAFF. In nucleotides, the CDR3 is TGTGCCATCACCGTCGGGGACGGTAACACTGAAGCTTTCTTT.

The CDR3 region has the DNA TGTGCCAGCAGTTCAATCGGGACAGGGGGACAGGACATTCAGTACTTC. It translates to CASSSIGTGGQDIQYF. V and J are TRBV6-5 and TRBJ2-4, with 11 bases lining up with TRBD1. Germline trimming cut 4 bases from V and 8 bases from J; bases unmatched to any gene: 10. CDR3 length equals 16 residues. Germline V gene data show CDR1 as MNHEY and CDR2 as SVGAGI.

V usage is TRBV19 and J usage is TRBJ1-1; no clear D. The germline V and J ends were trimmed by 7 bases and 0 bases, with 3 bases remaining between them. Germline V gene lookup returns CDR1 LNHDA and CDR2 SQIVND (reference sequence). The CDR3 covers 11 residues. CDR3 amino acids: CASTLNTEAFF. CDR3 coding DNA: TGTGCCAGTACATTGAACACTGAAGCTTTCTTT.

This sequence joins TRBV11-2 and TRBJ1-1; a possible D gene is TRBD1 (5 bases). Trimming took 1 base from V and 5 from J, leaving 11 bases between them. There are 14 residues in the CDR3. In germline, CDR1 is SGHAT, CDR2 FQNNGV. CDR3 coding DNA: TGTGCCAGCAGCTTAGGCCAGGGTACAACTGAAGCTTTCTTT. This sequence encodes CASSLGQGTTEAFF.

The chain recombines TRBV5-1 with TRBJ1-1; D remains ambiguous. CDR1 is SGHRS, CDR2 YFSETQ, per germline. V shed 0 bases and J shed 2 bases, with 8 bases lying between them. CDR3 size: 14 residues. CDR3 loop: CASSLVQFNTEAFF. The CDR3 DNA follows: TGCGCCAGCAGCTTGGTCCAGTTCAACACTGAAGCTTTCTTT.

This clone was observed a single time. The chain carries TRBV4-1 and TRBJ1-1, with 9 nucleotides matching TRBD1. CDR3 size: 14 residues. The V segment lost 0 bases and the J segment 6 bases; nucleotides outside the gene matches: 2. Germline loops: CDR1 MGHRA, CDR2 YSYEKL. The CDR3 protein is CASSQEQGAPEAFF. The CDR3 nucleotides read TGCGCCAGCAGCCAAGAACAGGGGGCCCCTGAAGCTTTCTTT.

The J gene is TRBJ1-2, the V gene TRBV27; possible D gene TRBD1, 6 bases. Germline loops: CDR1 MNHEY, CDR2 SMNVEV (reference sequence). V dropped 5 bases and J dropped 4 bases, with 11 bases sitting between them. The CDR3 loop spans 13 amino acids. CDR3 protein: CASSPGQTYGYTF. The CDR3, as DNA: TGTGCCAGCAGTCCCGGACAGACCTATGGCTACACCTTC.

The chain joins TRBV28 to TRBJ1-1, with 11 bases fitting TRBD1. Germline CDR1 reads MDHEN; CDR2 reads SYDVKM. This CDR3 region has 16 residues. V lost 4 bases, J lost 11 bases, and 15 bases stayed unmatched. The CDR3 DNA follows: TGTGCCAGCAGTTGGGGTCGGACAGGGGGCGGGTTGGAGGCTTTCTTT. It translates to CASSWGRTGGGLEAFF.

The CDR3, as DNA: TGCGCCAGCAGCCAAGATTTGGCCTCCAATGAGCAGTTCTTC. It translates to CASSQDLASNEQFF. The chain uses TRBV4-1 and TRBJ2-1; the D is unclear. The CDR3 extends over 14 amino acids. Per the germline V gene, CDR1 is MGHRA and CDR2 is YSYEKL. Trimming removed 0 bases from V and 6 bases from J, with 9 bases in between.

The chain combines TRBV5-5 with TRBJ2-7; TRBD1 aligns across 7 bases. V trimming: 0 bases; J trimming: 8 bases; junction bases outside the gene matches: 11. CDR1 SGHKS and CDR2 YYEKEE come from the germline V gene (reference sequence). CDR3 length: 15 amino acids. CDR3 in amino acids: CASSLDATGPGQQYF. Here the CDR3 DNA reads TGTGCCAGCAGCTTGGACGCGACAGGGCCGGGCCAGCAGTACTTC. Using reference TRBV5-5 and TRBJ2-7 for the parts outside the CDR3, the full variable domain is DAGVTQSPTHLIKTRGQQVTLRCSPISGHKSVSWYQQVLGQGPQFIFQYYEKEERGRGNFPDRFSARQFPNYSSELNVNALLLGDSALYLCASSLDATGPGQQYFGPGTRLTVT.

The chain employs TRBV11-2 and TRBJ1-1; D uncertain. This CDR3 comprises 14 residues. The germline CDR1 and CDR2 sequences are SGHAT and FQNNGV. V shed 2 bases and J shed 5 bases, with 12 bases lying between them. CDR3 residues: CASSLKGQFTEAFF. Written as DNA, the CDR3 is TGTGCCAGCAGCTTAAAAGGTCAGTTTACTGAAGCTTTCTTT.